The 28 T cell receptor beta chains presented below share a single source sample, sequenced in a study of cytomegalovirus exposure and HLA in healthy donors. In the PCR, 60 Vbeta and 13 Jbeta primers were used. Here immunoSEQ multiplex PCR was the method, and the copy in TCRdb shows in-frame clones only, minus some. Of about 170,000 clones in the sample, 76% are singletons; the top ten hold less than 0.9%. What was sequenced was PBMCs. The receptors here all came from a female donor in good health and CMV-seronegative.

This clone was counted a single time. The chain is built from TRBV12-5 and TRBJ2-1; a weak D match, TRBD2 (5 bases). The CDR3 extends over 16 amino acids. The germline V gene has CDR1 LGHNT and CDR2 FRNRAP. The V end was cut by 0 bases, the J end by 6 bases, with 15 bases between. This chain's CDR3 is CASGLVSPLAGNEQFF. In DNA form, the CDR3 reads TGTGCTAGTGGTTTGGTTAGCCCCCTAGCAGGCAATGAGCAGTTCTTC.

In the case of this clone: Other DNA sequences in the same sample also yield this CDR3. CDR3 DNA sequence: TGTGCCAGCAGCCCTAGCCGGGGGACCGGGGAGCTGTTTTTT. Translated, it gives CASSPSRGTGELFF. V gene TRBV11-3 combines with J gene TRBJ2-2, with a tentative D call TRBD2 (6 bases). The ends were cut back, 5 bases at V and 5 bases at J, with 12 bases in the middle. This CDR3 has 14 amino acids. Germline V gene data show CDR1 as SGHNT and CDR2 as YENEEA.

This rearrangement joins TRBV18 to TRBJ2-3, with D uncertain. From germline, CDR1 is KGHSH and CDR2 LQKENI. Between the trimmed V and J ends, which lost 3 bases and 6 bases, there was a span of 4 bases. The CDR3 extends over 11 amino acids. The CDR3 protein is CASSPQDTQYF. DNA for the CDR3: TGTGCCAGCTCACCCCAGGATACGCAGTATTTT.

The J gene is TRBJ2-2, the V gene TRBV2; the D gene is possibly TRBD1 (6 bases). Germline CDR1 is SNHLY and CDR2 is FYNNEI. CDR3 size: 16 residues. V was trimmed by 10 bases and J by 7 bases, leaving 25 bases between them. The CDR3 region has the DNA TGTGCCACAACGTTAGGGTTGGGGGCGGCTTACGGGGAGCTGTTTTTT. Its protein product is CATTLGLGAAYGELFF.

The chain employs TRBV9 and TRBJ1-5, with D hard to call. V was pared by 1 base and J by 1 base, with 9 bases between. The CDR3 is made up of 15 amino acids. CDR1 is SGDLS and CDR2 is YYNGEE in the germline V gene. The CDR3 sequence is CASSVSAVSNQPQHF. The CDR3 region has the DNA TGTGCCAGCAGCGTATCCGCAGTAAGCAATCAGCCCCAGCATTTT.

This clone turned up a few times. V gene TRBV19 combines with J gene TRBJ2-1; 7 bases agree with TRBD2. The CDR3 consists of 13 residues. V shed 6 bases and J 5 bases; nucleotides not matched to a gene: 4. The germline V gene encodes CDR1 LNHDA and CDR2 SQIVND (reference sequence). CDR3 sequence reads: CASRLSGDNEQFF. Here the CDR3 DNA reads TGTGCCAGTAGATTGAGCGGGGACAATGAGCAGTTCTTC.

The rearrangement joins TRBV7-2 to TRBJ2-1; 8 bases align to TRBD2. Germline CDR1 and CDR2: SGHTA and FQGNSA. The CDR3 length is 19 residues. Trimming removed 6 bases from V and 0 bases from J; junction bases left unmatched: 16. The CDR3 spells CASRGGGASGQLSYNEQFF. In nucleotides, the CDR3 is TGTGCCAGCAGAGGGGGGGGAGCTAGCGGGCAACTCTCCTACAATGAGCAGTTCTTC.

The V and J genes are TRBV4-3 and TRBJ2-2; tentative D call: TRBD1 (6 bases). Germline V lookup: CDR1 LGHNA, CDR2 YSLEER. Trimming removed 3 bases from V and 6 bases from J, with 11 bases in between. The CDR3 contains 14 residues. In DNA, the CDR3 is TGCGCCAGCAGCCAGGGGGCGGTGGCCGGGGAGCTGTTTTTT. Amino acids: CASSQGAVAGELFF.

The chain recombines TRBV5-5 with TRBJ1-5; TRBD1 agrees at 7 bases. Germline CDR1 is SGHKS and CDR2 is YYEKEE (reference sequence). This CDR3 comprises 15 residues. After removal of 0 bases from V and 5 bases from J, the junction contained 5 bases not matched to a gene. CDR3 nucleotides: TGTGCCAGCAGCTTGGAGGGACAGTGGTATCAGCCCCAGCATTTT. It specifies CASSLEGQWYQPQHF.

V usage is TRBV6-5 and J usage is TRBJ1-6, with D possibly matching TRBD1 (6 bases). The CDR3 is 15 residues long. Trimming removed 0 bases from V and 9 bases from J, with 12 bases in between. The germline V gene encodes CDR1 MNHEY and CDR2 SVGAGI. The CDR3 sequence is CASSYSDRISSPLHF. CDR3 DNA: TGTGCCAGCAGTTACTCCGACAGGATAAGTTCACCCCTCCACTTT.

The chain combines TRBV18 with TRBJ1-4; D uncertain. The V gene's germline CDR1 is KGHSH and CDR2 LQKENI. CDR3 size: 13 residues. The V and J ends lost 4 bases and 7 bases respectively, with 10 bases between them. The CDR3 spells CASSRALSEKLFF. The DNA for the CDR3 is TGTGCCAGCTCACGTGCGCTTAGTGAAAAACTGTTTTTT.

The rearrangement joins TRBV6-5 to TRBJ1-4; the match to TRBD1 covers 8 bases. Trimming cost V 5 bases and J 7 bases; bases outside gene matches: 9. In germline, CDR1 is MNHEY, CDR2 SVGAGI. The CDR3 loop spans 15 amino acids. The CDR3, as DNA: TGTGCCAGCAGTCGACGACAGGGGCGAGGTGAAAAACTGTTTTTT. It encodes CASSRRQGRGEKLFF.

This clone was seen only a few times. The rearrangement uses TRBV4-1 and TRBJ2-1; 11 bases line up with TRBD2. Losses at the gene ends were 0 bases for V and 8 bases for J; bases not matched to a gene: 6. The CDR3 has 16 amino acids. Germline loops: CDR1 MGHRA, CDR2 YSYEKL. The CDR3, as DNA: TGCGCCAGCAGCCAAGAGCTAGCGGGAGGAGGCTATGAGCAGTTCTTC. Residues: CASSQELAGGGYEQFF.

The chain uses TRBV9 and TRBJ1-2, with D possibly matching TRBD1 (5 bases). The CDR3 spans 17 residues. With 0 bases removed from V and 4 bases from J, the gap between germline ends came to 19 bases. Germline-derived CDR1 and CDR2 are SGDLS and YYNGEE. The CDR3, as DNA: TGTGCCAGCAGCGTAGAAAGTAGGGGTTCAGGGCTCTATGGCTACACCTTC. This translates into CASSVESRGSGLYGYTF.

The rearrangement uses TRBV9 and TRBJ2-1; D may be TRBD2 (6 bases). The V gene lost 0 bases and the J gene lost 0 bases, with 10 bases spanning the gap. This CDR3 is 16 amino acids long. Germline V CDR1 and CDR2: SGDLS, YYNGEE. This CDR3 reads CASSVGAGSSYNEQFF. The CDR3 coding sequence is TGTGCCAGCAGCGTAGGGGCGGGGTCCTCCTACAATGAGCAGTTCTTC.

This chain connects TRBV29-1 to TRBJ2-5, with TRBD2 as a possible D gene (6 bases). CDR1 and CDR2 (germline): SQVTM, ANQGSEA. The CDR3 extends over 12 amino acids. V lost 4 bases, J lost 5 bases, and 11 bases lay in between. CDR3 protein: CSVVRGRETQYF. For the CDR3, the DNA is TGCAGCGTTGTGAGAGGGAGGGAGACCCAGTACTTC.

The chain recombines TRBV4-1 with TRBJ1-5; D call uncertain. Per germline, CDR1 MGHRA and CDR2 YSYEKL. The CDR3 covers 16 residues. V gave up 0 bases and J gave up 6 bases, with 15 bases separating them. CDR3 sequence (DNA): TGCGCCAGCAGCCAAGATCTTGGCCTTCGACTTCAGCCCCAGCATTTT. Translation: CASSQDLGLRLQPQHF.

The chain joins TRBV9 to TRBJ2-1; TRBD1 matches 9 bases. Trimming cost V 4 bases and J 8 bases; bases outside gene matches: 10. The CDR3 loop spans 15 amino acids. Germline values: CDR1 SGDLS, CDR2 YYNGEE. The CDR3 DNA reads TGTGCCAGCAGCCCCCACGGGACAGGGTCCGATGAGCAGTTCTTC. Translating gives CASSPHGTGSDEQFF.

The rearrangement uses TRBV27 and TRBJ1-1; maybe TRBD1 (6 bases). The CDR3 extends over 14 amino acids. Trimming removed 5 bases at V and 9 bases at J, with 19 bases between. In germline, CDR1 is MNHEY, CDR2 SMNVEV (reference sequence). The CDR3 nucleotides read TGTGCCAGCAGTGCCAGGACATTGGGGGCACAAGCTTTCTTT. Its protein is CASSARTLGAQAFF.

The genes are TRBV6-1 and TRBJ1-4; D not resolved. V lost 3 bases and J lost 7, with 6 bases in between. Germline CDR1 and CDR2: MNHNS and SASEGT. There are 12 residues in the CDR3. CDR3 nucleotides: TGTGCCAGCAGTGACCCCCTTGAAAAACTGTTTTTT. Its protein is CASSDPLEKLFF.

The V gene is TRBV6-6, the J gene TRBJ1-1; D is possibly TRBD1 (5 bases). V was clipped by 3 bases and J by 5 bases, with 19 bases between them. In germline, CDR1 is MNHNY, CDR2 SVGAGI (reference sequence). The CDR3 totals 16 residues. The CDR3 bases are TGTGCCAGCAGTTATCCCCGGTCCGGGGGGAGGACTGAAGCTTTCTTT. Protein sequence: CASSYPRSGGRTEAFF.

The V gene is TRBV7-6, the J gene TRBJ2-2, with 9 bases lining up with TRBD1. Germline lookup yields CDR1 SGHVS and CDR2 FNYEAQ. CDR3 length: 17 amino acids. V trimming: 1 base; J trimming: 7 bases; junction bases outside the gene matches: 10. This CDR3 is CASSLGAGQGSHGELFF. Written as DNA, the CDR3 is TGTGCCAGCAGCTTAGGTGCGGGACAGGGTTCCCACGGGGAGCTGTTTTTT.

The CDR3 region has the DNA TGTGCCAGTAGTCCTGCGCGGTTCAAGGCTAGCACAGATACGCAGTATTTT. This encodes CASSPARFKASTDTQYF. V gene TRBV19 combines with J gene TRBJ2-3; unclear D gene. Trimming left V 5 bases short and J 0 bases short, with 18 bases between. This CDR3 has 17 residues. CDR1 is LNHDA and CDR2 is SQIVND in the germline V gene (reference sequence).

The chain carries TRBV5-8 and TRBJ2-5; 7 bases are a match to TRBD1. This CDR3 spans 15 amino acids. Trimming cost V 4 bases and J 3 bases; bases outside gene matches: 9. Germline loops: CDR1 SGHTS, CDR2 YDEGEE. CDR3 loop: CASSKDRRWEETQYF. The CDR3 DNA follows: TGTGCCAGCAGCAAGGACAGGAGGTGGGAAGAGACCCAGTACTTC.

This clone was found a few times. V gene TRBV2 combines with J gene TRBJ2-3, with 7 bases matching TRBD2. This CDR3 contains 16 residues. J was trimmed by 2 bases and V by 1 base; bases with no gene match: 6. CDR1 and CDR2 from the germline V gene are SNHLY and FYNNEI. CDR3: CASSEGASGSTDTQYF. DNA for the CDR3: TGTGCCAGCAGTGAAGGGGCTAGCGGCTCCACAGATACGCAGTATTTT.

A few counts support this clone. Germline is not matched at one junction end, which may reflect a read error. V gene TRBV11-2 combines with J gene TRBJ2-6; 7 bases line up with TRBD1. The V gene's germline CDR1 is SGHAT and CDR2 FQNNGV. The CDR3 has 16 residues. The CDR3 loop reads CASKYDRAEWANGLTF. The CDR3 DNA reads as TGTGCCAGCAAATATGACAGGGCGGAGTGGGCCAACGGCCTGACTTTC.

The chain joins TRBV7-9 to TRBJ1-2; possibly TRBD1 for D (5 bases). V was shortened by 5 bases and J by 3 bases, with 16 bases between the two germline ends. This CDR3 comprises 15 residues. The germline CDR1 and CDR2 sequences are SEHNR and FQNEAQ (reference sequence). The CDR3 nucleotides read TGTGCCAGCAGCCCAGCGGGGCAGAGTCACTATGGCTACACCTTC. This codes for CASSPAGQSHYGYTF. Looking up the rest from reference TRBV7-9 and TRBJ1-2 gives the full variable domain: DTGVSQNPRHKITKRGQNVTFRCDPISEHNRLYWYRQTLGQGPEFLTYFQNEAQLEKSRLLSDRFSAERPKGSFSTLEIQRTEQGDSAMYLCASSPAGQSHYGYTFGSGTRLTVV.

The rearrangement links TRBV27 to TRBJ1-2; 7 nucleotides agree with TRBD1. This CDR3 comprises 13 residues. Germline V CDR1 and CDR2: MNHEY, SMNVEV (reference sequence). With 6 bases clipped from V and 2 bases from J, the junction kept 3 bases outside the gene matches. The CDR3 DNA is TGTGCCAGCAGCCGGGACAGCAACTATGGCTACACCTTC. Residues: CASSRDSNYGYTF.